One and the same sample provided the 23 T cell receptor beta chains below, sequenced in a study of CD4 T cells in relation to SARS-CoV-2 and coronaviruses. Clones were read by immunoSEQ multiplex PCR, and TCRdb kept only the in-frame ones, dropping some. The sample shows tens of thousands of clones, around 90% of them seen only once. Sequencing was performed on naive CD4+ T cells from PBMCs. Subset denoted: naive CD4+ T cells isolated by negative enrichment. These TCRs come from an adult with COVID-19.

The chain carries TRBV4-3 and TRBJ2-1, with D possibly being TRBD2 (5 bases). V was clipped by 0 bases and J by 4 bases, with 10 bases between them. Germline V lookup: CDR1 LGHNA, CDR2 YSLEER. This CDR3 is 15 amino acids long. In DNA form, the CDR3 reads TGCGCCAGCAGCCAAGAATCGCAGCGGTACAATGAGCAGTTCTTC. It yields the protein CASSQESQRYNEQFF.

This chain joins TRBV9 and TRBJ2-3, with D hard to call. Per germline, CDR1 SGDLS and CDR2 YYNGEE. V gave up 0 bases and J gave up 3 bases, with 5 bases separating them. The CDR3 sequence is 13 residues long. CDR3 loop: CASSVGPTDTQYF. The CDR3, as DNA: TGTGCCAGCAGCGTAGGCCCTACAGATACGCAGTATTTT.

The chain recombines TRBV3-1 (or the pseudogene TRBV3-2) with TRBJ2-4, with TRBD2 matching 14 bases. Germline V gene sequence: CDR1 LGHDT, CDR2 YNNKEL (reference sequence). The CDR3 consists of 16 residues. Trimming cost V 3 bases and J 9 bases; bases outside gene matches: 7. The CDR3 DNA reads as TGTGCCAGCAGCCATGGACTAGCGGGAGGAGGGGTCATTCAGTACTTC. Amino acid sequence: CASSHGLAGGGVIQYF.

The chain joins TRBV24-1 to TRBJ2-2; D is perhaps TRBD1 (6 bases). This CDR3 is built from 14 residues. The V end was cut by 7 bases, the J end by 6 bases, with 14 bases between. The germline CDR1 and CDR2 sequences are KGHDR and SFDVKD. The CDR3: CATRSRDTAGELFF. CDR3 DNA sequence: TGTGCCACCAGATCCCGGGACACCGCCGGGGAGCTGTTTTTT.

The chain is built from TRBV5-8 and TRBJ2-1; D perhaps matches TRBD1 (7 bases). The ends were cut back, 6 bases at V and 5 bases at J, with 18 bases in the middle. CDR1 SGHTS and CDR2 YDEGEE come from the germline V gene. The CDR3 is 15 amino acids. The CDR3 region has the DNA TGTGCCAGCATCCTGGGGGGCGACAGGGACAATGAGCAGTTCTTC. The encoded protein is CASILGGDRDNEQFF.

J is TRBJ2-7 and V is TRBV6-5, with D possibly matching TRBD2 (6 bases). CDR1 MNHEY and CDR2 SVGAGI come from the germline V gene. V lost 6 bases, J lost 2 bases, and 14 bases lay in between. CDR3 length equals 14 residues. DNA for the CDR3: TGTGCCAGCAGAGAGACCAGCGGGCCCTACGAGCAGTACTTC. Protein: CASRETSGPYEQYF.

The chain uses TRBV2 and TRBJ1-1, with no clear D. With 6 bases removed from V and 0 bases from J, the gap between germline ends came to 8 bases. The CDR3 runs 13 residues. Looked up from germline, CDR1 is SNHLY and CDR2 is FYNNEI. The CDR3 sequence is CASSITVNTEAFF. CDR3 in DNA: TGTGCCAGCAGCATAACAGTGAACACTGAAGCTTTCTTT.

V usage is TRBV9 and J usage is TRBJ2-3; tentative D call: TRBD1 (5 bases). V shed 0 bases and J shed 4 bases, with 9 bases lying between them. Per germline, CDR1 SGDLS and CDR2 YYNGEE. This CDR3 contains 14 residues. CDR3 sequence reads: CASSVEGAPDTQYF. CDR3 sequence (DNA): TGTGCCAGCAGCGTAGAAGGGGCGCCAGATACGCAGTATTTT. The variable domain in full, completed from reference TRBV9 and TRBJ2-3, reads DSGVTQTPKHLITATGQRVTLRCSPRSGDLSVYWYQQSLDQGLQFLIQYYNGEERAKGNILERFSAQQFPDLHSELNLSSLELGDSALYFCASSVEGAPDTQYFGPGTRLTVL.

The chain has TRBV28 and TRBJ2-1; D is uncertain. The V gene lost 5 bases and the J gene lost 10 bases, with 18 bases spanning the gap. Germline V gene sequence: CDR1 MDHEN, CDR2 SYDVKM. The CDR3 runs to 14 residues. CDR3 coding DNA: TGTGCCAGCAGTACACACCTTGGGCGGTTGGAGCAGTTCTTC. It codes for CASSTHLGRLEQFF.

Written as DNA, the CDR3 is TGTGCCAGCAGCGCGGACCCGGGACCGATCTACGAGCAGTACTTC. Amino acid sequence: CASSADPGPIYEQYF. The chain combines TRBV9 with TRBJ2-7, with D perhaps TRBD1 or TRBD2 (5 bases each). From germline, CDR1 is SGDLS and CDR2 YYNGEE. CDR3 size: 15 residues. The V end lost 3 bases, the J end lost 3 bases, and 16 bases lay between the germline ends.

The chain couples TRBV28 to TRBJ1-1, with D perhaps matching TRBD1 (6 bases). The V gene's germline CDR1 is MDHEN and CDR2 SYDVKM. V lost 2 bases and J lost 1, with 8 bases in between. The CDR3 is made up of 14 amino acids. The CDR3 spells CASSLIQGNTEAFF. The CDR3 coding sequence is TGTGCCAGCAGTTTAATACAGGGGAACACTGAAGCTTTCTTT.

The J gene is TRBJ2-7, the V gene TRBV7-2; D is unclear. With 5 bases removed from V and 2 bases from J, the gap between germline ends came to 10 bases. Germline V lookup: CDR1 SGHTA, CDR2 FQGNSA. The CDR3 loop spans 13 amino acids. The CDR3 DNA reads TGTGCCAGCAGCAGCACACTTACCTACGAGCAGTACTTC. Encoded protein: CASSSTLTYEQYF. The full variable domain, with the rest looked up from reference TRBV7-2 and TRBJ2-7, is GAGVSQSPSNKVTEKGKDVELRCDPISGHTALYWYRQSLGQGLEFLIYFQGNSAPDKSGLPSDRFSAERTGGSVSTLTIQRTQQEDSAVYLCASSSTLTYEQYFGPGTRLTVT.

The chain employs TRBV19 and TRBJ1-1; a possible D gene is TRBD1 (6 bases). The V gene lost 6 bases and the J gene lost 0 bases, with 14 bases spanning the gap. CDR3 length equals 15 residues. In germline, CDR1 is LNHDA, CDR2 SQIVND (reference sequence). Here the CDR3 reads CASRPGHRVNTEAFF. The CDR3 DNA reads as TGTGCCAGTAGACCGGGACATCGGGTGAACACTGAAGCTTTCTTT. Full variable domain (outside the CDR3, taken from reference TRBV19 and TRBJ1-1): DGGITQSPKYLFRKEGQNVTLSCEQNLNHDAMYWYRQDPGQGLRLIYYSQIVNDFQKGDIAEGYSVSREKKESFPLTVTSAQKNPTAFYLCASRPGHRVNTEAFFGQGTRLTVV.

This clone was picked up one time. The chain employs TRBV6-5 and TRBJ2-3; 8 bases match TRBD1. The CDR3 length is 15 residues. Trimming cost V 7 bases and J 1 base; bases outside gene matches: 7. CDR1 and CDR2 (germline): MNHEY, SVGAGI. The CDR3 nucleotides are TGTGCCAGCACCCCATGGGACAGGCGCACAGATACGCAGTATTTT. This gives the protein CASTPWDRRTDTQYF.

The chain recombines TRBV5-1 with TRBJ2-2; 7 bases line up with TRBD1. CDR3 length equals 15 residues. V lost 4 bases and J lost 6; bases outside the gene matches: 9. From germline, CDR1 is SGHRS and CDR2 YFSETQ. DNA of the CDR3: TGCGCCAGCAGCATAGCACAGGGGACCGCCGGGGAGCTGTTTTTT. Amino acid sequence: CASSIAQGTAGELFF.

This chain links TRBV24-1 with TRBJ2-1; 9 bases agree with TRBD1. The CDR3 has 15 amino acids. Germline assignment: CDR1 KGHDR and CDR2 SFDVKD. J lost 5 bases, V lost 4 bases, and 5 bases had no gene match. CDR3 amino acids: CATSDPGQGDNEQFF. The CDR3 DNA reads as TGTGCCACCAGTGACCCGGGACAGGGAGACAATGAGCAGTTCTTC.

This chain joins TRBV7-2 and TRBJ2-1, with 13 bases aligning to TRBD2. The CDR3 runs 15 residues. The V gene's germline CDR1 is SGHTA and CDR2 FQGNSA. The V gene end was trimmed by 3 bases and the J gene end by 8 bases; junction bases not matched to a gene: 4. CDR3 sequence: CASSFGLAGVYEQFF. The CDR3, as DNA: TGTGCCAGCAGCTTCGGACTAGCGGGAGTTTATGAGCAGTTCTTC.

CDR3 in amino acids: CASSQGTAHSPLHF. CDR3 DNA: TGCGCCAGCAGCCAGGGGACAGCCCATTCACCCCTCCACTTT. This sequence joins TRBV5-1 and TRBJ1-6; 7 bases are a match to TRBD1. From germline, CDR1 is SGHRS and CDR2 YFSETQ. J gave up 8 bases and V 4 bases, and 6 bases lay outside the gene matches. This CDR3 is built from 14 residues.

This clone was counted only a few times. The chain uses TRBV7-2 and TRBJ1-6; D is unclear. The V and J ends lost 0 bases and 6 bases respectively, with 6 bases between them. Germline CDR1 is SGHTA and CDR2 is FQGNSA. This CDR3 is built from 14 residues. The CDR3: CASSLAQINSPLHF. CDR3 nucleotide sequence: TGTGCCAGCAGCTTAGCACAGATTAATTCACCCCTCCACTTT.

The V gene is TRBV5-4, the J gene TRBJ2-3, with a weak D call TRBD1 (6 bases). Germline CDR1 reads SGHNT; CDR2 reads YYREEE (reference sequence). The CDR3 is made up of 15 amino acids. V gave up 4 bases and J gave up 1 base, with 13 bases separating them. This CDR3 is CASSTQQGRTDTQYF. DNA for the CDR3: TGTGCCAGCAGCACCCAACAGGGTCGCACAGATACGCAGTATTTT.

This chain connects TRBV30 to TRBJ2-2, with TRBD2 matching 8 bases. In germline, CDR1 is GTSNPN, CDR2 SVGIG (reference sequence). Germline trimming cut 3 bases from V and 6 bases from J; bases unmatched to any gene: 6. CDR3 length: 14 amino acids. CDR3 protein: CAWSSVAGSGELFF. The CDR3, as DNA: TGTGCCTGGAGCTCGGTAGCGGGATCCGGGGAGCTGTTTTTT. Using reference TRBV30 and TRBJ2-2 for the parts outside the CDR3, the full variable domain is SQTIHQWPATLVQPVGSPLSLECTVEGTSNPNLYWYRQAAGRGLQLLFYSVGIGQISSEVPQNLSASRPQDRQFILSSKKLLLSDSGFYLCAWSSVAGSGELFFGEGSRLTVL.

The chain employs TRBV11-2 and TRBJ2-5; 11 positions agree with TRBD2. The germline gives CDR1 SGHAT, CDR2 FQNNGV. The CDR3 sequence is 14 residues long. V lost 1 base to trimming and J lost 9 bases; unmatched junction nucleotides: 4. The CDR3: CASSLVGSGRAQYF. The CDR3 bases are TGTGCCAGCAGCTTAGTTGGTAGCGGGAGGGCCCAGTACTTC.

This CDR3 reads CASSGGSQVGNIQYF. CDR3 nucleotide sequence: TGTGCCAGCAGTGGCGGGAGTCAGGTTGGAAACATTCAGTACTTC. The V gene is TRBV2, the J gene TRBJ2-4, with TRBD2 identical over 7 bases. Germline CDR1 is SNHLY and CDR2 is FYNNEI. The CDR3 spans 15 residues. The junction had 9 bases not matched to a gene; V was cut back by 4 bases and J by 6 bases.